These 3 T cell receptor beta chains were sequenced from one sample in a study of CD8 T cells in ankylosing spondylitis. TCRdb called the 5' RACE reads again in MiXCR, with one record for every CDR3 protein. This table has 190,000 or so distinct CDR3 sequences, roughly 13% appearing once. Sequencing used blood, either unsorted or a sorted T cell fraction (not recorded which). The receptors come from a male donor with ankylosing spondylitis or in good health (not recorded which).

This clonotype occurred a few times. CDR3 amino acids: CASSVWDRVGYTF. Here the CDR3 DNA reads TGTGCCAGCAGTGTATGGGACAGGGTTGGCTACACCTTC. This rearrangement joins TRBV25-1 to TRBJ1-2; 9 bases align to TRBD1. Losses at the gene ends were 4 bases for V and 7 bases for J; bases not matched to a gene: 4. Germline V lookup: CDR1 MGHDK, CDR2 SYGVNS. CDR3 length: 13 residues.

The J gene is TRBJ2-5, the V gene TRBV20-1, with 10 bases identical to TRBD2. The V gene's germline CDR1 is DFQATT and CDR2 SNEGSKA (reference sequence). V shed 3 bases, J shed 5 bases, and the junction held 12 bases outside the gene matches. This CDR3 comprises 16 residues. The CDR3 loop reads CSASSASQREGETQYF. CDR3 nucleotide sequence: TGCAGTGCTAGCTCTGCCAGCCAGCGGGAGGGGGAGACCCAGTACTTC.

There are a few counts of this clonotype. The rearrangement joins TRBV2 to TRBJ1-5; 11 positions match TRBD1. Germline V gene sequence: CDR1 SNHLY, CDR2 FYNNEI. This CDR3 has 15 amino acids. After removal of 4 bases from V and 7 bases from J, the junction contained 6 bases not matched to a gene. The CDR3 loop is CASSAGTGGGQPQHF. The CDR3 region has the DNA TGTGCCAGCAGTGCCGGGACAGGGGGAGGGCAGCCCCAGCATTTT.